A single sample gave rise to the 22 T cell receptor beta chains below, sequenced in a study of OX40 agonist ivuxolimab in advanced cancers. The assay was immunoSEQ multiplex PCR, and TCRdb's table has in-frame clones only and misses some. The table shows about 23,000 clones, with 84% occurring only once. Sequenced here: CD4+ or CD8+ T cells sorted from blood, sampled in a trial of the OX40 agonist ivuxolimab. The receptor source for this set is an adult with an advanced solid tumor such as melanoma, head and neck, liver or kidney cancer.

The chain couples TRBV1 to TRBJ2-2; the tabulated D call, TRBD1, remains unverified against the DNA. TRBV1 is listed as a pseudogene. The CDR3 contains 16 residues. The CDR3 is CTSSQGRKFAGGELFF. CDR3 in DNA: TGCACCAGCAGCCAAGGCCGCAAATTTGCAGGGGGGGAGCTGTTTTTT.

The chain links TRBV5-4 to TRBJ1-2; D unresolved. The CDR3 runs to 14 residues. Trimming took off 2 bases at V and 3 bases at J, with 11 bases between the two ends. CDR1 is SGHNT, CDR2 YYREEE, per germline (reference sequence). This CDR3 is CASSLPGEYYGYTF. The DNA of the CDR3 is TGTGCCAGCAGCTTACCAGGTGAATACTATGGCTACACCTTC. Combining the CDR3 with reference TRBV5-4 and TRBJ1-2 gives the whole variable domain ETGVTQSPTHLIKTRGQQVTLRCSSQSGHNTVSWYQQALGQGPQFIFQYYREEENGRGNFPPRFSGLQFPNYSSELNVNALELDDSALYLCASSLPGEYYGYTFGSGTRLTVV.

This chain joins TRBV9 and TRBJ1-1; no clear D gene. The V end lost 1 base, the J end lost 0 bases, and 7 bases lay between the germline ends. Germline loops: CDR1 SGDLS, CDR2 YYNGEE. The CDR3 has 14 residues. CDR3 amino acids: CASSVSAMNTEAFF. The CDR3 nucleotides read TGTGCCAGCAGCGTATCCGCTATGAACACTGAAGCTTTCTTT. The whole variable domain, filled in from reference TRBV9 and TRBJ1-1, reads DSGVTQTPKHLITATGQRVTLRCSPRSGDLSVYWYQQSLDQGLQFLIQYYNGEERAKGNILERFSAQQFPDLHSELNLSSLELGDSALYFCASSVSAMNTEAFFGQGTRLTVV.

In this sample, this clone turned up once. The V gene is TRBV6-5, the J gene TRBJ1-1, with D possibly being TRBD1 (5 bases). The CDR3 is 13 amino acids. Trimming left V 6 bases short and J 4 bases short, with 12 bases between. Germline CDR1 MNHEY, CDR2 SVGAGI. The CDR3 loop reads CASRMGRVTEAFF. The CDR3 region has the DNA TGTGCCAGCAGAATGGGGCGAGTCACTGAAGCTTTCTTT.

This chain uses TRBV5-6 with TRBJ1-1; D gene unclear. The CDR3 is made up of 15 amino acids. V was shortened by 1 base and J by 1 base, with 11 bases between the two germline ends. Germline loops: CDR1 SGHDT, CDR2 YYEEEE. This chain's CDR3 is CASSLLGFRNTEAFF. As DNA, the CDR3 is TGTGCCAGCAGCTTGTTGGGGTTTCGGAACACTGAAGCTTTCTTT.

The chain is built from TRBV29-1 and TRBJ1-1; D uncertain. This CDR3 has 13 amino acids. V was cut by 3 bases and J by 2 bases, with 10 bases left in between. From germline, CDR1 is SQVTM and CDR2 ANQGSEA. The CDR3 coding sequence is TGCAGCGTTGAGGTGACGGATAACACTGAAGCTTTCTTT. Translated, it gives CSVEVTDNTEAFF. Full variable domain (missing parts from reference TRBV29-1 and TRBJ1-1): SAVISQKPSRDICQRGTSLTIQCQVDSQVTMMFWYRQQPGQSLTLIATANQGSEATYESGFVIDKFPISRPNLTFSTLTVSNMSPEDSSIYLCSVEVTDNTEAFFGQGTRLTVV.

J is TRBJ2-1 and V is TRBV23-1; 7 bases agree with TRBD2. TRBV23-1 is an open reading frame, and its role is uncertain. With V trimmed by 3 bases and J by 4 bases, 9 bases remained unmatched. The CDR3 loop spans 16 amino acids. The DNA of the CDR3 is TGCGCCAGCAGTCACCGGGGTGGGAGGGTTTACAATGAGCAGTTCTTC. It codes for CASSHRGGRVYNEQFF.

The V call is TRBV10-3, the J call TRBJ1-1; the D is unclear. Trimming shortened V by 4 bases and J by 2 bases, and 11 bases separated the two germline ends. Germline CDR1 is ENHRY and CDR2 is SYGVKD. This CDR3 spans 14 amino acids. CDR3 region: CAISVREGNTEAFF. CDR3 in DNA: TGTGCCATCAGTGTTAGGGAGGGAAACACTGAAGCTTTCTTT.

The rearrangement links TRBV9 to TRBJ1-2; 9 bases agree with TRBD1. With V trimmed by 4 bases and J by 0 bases, 7 bases remained unmatched. The germline CDR1 and CDR2 sequences are SGDLS and YYNGEE. The CDR3 length is 16 residues. In nucleotides, the CDR3 is TGTGCCAGCAGCCCCCCCCGGGACAGGGCTAACTATGGCTACACCTTC. As protein: CASSPPRDRANYGYTF. Variable domain in full (rest from reference TRBV9 and TRBJ1-2): DSGVTQTPKHLITATGQRVTLRCSPRSGDLSVYWYQQSLDQGLQFLIQYYNGEERAKGNILERFSAQQFPDLHSELNLSSLELGDSALYFCASSPPRDRANYGYTFGSGTRLTVV.

The table lists this clone with a count of one. V gene TRBV7-9 combines with J gene TRBJ1-2; 8 bases line up with TRBD1. Germline V gives CDR1 SEHNR, CDR2 FQNEAQ (reference sequence). The CDR3 is 16 residues long. The ends lost 5 bases at V and 0 bases at J; junction bases unmatched: 8. The chain's CDR3 is CASSPPGQATNYGYTF. The CDR3 DNA reads as TGTGCCAGCAGCCCTCCGGGACAGGCGACTAACTATGGCTACACCTTC. The variable domain in full, completed from reference TRBV7-9 and TRBJ1-2, reads DTGVSQNPRHKITKRGQNVTFRCDPISEHNRLYWYRQTLGQGPEFLTYFQNEAQLEKSRLLSDRFSAERPKGSFSTLEIQRTEQGDSAMYLCASSPPGQATNYGYTFGSGTRLTVV.

About this clone itself: Distinct nucleotide sequences in the sample also encode this CDR3. The rearrangement uses TRBV5-6 and TRBJ2-7; D gene uncertain. This CDR3 comprises 12 residues. Germline assignment: CDR1 SGHDT and CDR2 YYEEEE. Trimming cost V 1 base and J 3 bases, with 5 bases left between them. The CDR3 DNA follows: TGTGCCAGCAGCTTGTATAGCTACGAGCAGTACTTC. Translation gives CASSLYSYEQYF. Variable domain in full (rest from reference TRBV5-6 and TRBJ2-7): DAGVTQSPTHLIKTRGQQVTLRCSPKSGHDTVSWYQQALGQGPQFIFQYYEEEERQRGNFPDRFSGHQFPNYSSELNVNALLLGDSALYLCASSLYSYEQYFGPGTRLTVT.

The genes are TRBV4-1 and TRBJ1-5; D perhaps matches TRBD1 (6 bases). There are 13 residues in the CDR3. Trimming removed 3 bases from V and 6 bases from J, with 9 bases in between. CDR1 and CDR2 from the germline V gene are MGHRA and YSYEKL. The chain's CDR3 is CASSQRGGQPQHF. The DNA of the CDR3 is TGCGCCAGCAGCCAGAGGGGGGGTCAGCCCCAGCATTTT.

The V gene is TRBV7-8, the J gene TRBJ2-1, with TRBD1 matching 8 bases. The germline gives CDR1 SGHVS, CDR2 FQNEAQ. The V and J ends lost 5 bases and 5 bases, in that order; junction bases with no gene match: 14. This CDR3 region has 17 residues. The CDR3 DNA follows: TGTGCCAGCAGCCCATACCCGGGGACAGGCTATAACAATGAGCAGTTCTTC. This gives the protein CASSPYPGTGYNNEQFF.

This clone was seen only once. V usage is TRBV4-3 and J usage is TRBJ1-5; 7 bases map to TRBD1. The junction had 8 bases not matched to a gene; V was cut back by 0 bases and J by 6 bases. This CDR3 is built from 16 residues. Germline V gene sequence: CDR1 LGHNA, CDR2 YSLEER. CDR3 bases: TGCGCCAGCAGCCAAGATTGGGGCAGGGGGGCTCAGCCCCAGCATTTT. The encoded protein is CASSQDWGRGAQPQHF.

This clone was counted a single time. Other DNA sequences within the sample encode an identical CDR3. J is TRBJ2-5 and V is TRBV7-6, with D perhaps matching TRBD2 (7 bases). Germline CDR1 SGHVS, CDR2 FNYEAQ. The CDR3 runs to 16 residues. The V end was cut by 5 bases, the J end by 2 bases, with 18 bases between. The CDR3 sequence is CASSLLAGALQETQYF. The CDR3, as DNA: TGTGCCAGCAGCCTCCTGGCGGGGGCCCTTCAAGAGACCCAGTACTTC. Using reference TRBV7-6 and TRBJ2-5 for the parts outside the CDR3, the full variable domain is GAGVSQSPRYKVTKRGQDVALRCDPISGHVSLYWYRQALGQGPEFLTYFNYEAQQDKSGLPNDRFSAERPEGSISTLTIQRTEQRDSAMYRCASSLLAGALQETQYFGPGTRLLVL.

The chain is built from TRBV14 and TRBJ2-5; D possibly corresponds to TRBD1 (6 bases). Looked up from germline, CDR1 is SGHDN and CDR2 is FVKESK. Deletions cut 4 bases from V and 5 bases from J, with 17 bases between. This CDR3 is built from 15 residues. The CDR3 loop is CASSPQGGRGETQYF. CDR3 bases: TGTGCCAGCAGCCCTCAAGGGGGAAGAGGGGAGACCCAGTACTTC. Filled out from reference TRBV14 and TRBJ2-5, the complete variable domain reads EAGVTQFPSHSVIEKGQTVTLRCDPISGHDNLYWYRRVMGKEIKFLLHFVKESKQDESGMPNNRFLAERTGGTYSTLKVQPAELEDSGVYFCASSPQGGRGETQYFGPGTRLLVL.

The genes are TRBV5-4 and TRBJ2-2, with D uncertain. The CDR3 is 14 residues long. CDR1 SGHNT and CDR2 YYREEE come from the germline V gene (reference sequence). The germline V and J ends were trimmed by 5 bases and 7 bases, with 15 bases remaining between them. The CDR3 DNA reads TGTGCCAGCAGGTCTCGTGGGGATGGCGGGGAGCTGTTTTTT. Translation gives CASRSRGDGGELFF.

Regarding this clone: The same CDR3 also results from other DNA sequences found in this sample. The rearrangement uses TRBV5-6 and TRBJ1-5; no clear D. The CDR3 is 12 amino acids. CDR1 is SGHDT and CDR2 is YYEEEE in the germline V gene. V gave up 0 bases and J gave up 4 bases, with 2 bases separating them. DNA for the CDR3: TGTGCCAGCAGCTTGGGAAATCAGCCCCAGCATTTT. Encoded protein: CASSLGNQPQHF. The full variable domain, rest sourced from reference TRBV5-6 and TRBJ1-5, is DAGVTQSPTHLIKTRGQQVTLRCSPKSGHDTVSWYQQALGQGPQFIFQYYEEEERQRGNFPDRFSGHQFPNYSSELNVNALLLGDSALYLCASSLGNQPQHFGDGTRLSIL.

The table lists this clone with a few counts. The CDR3 sequence: CASSLVRNYGYTF. CDR3 nucleotides: TGTGCCAGCAGTTTAGTTCGTAACTATGGCTACACCTTC. The V and J genes are TRBV27 and TRBJ1-2; D unresolved. The CDR3 covers 13 residues. V lost 2 bases to trimming and J lost 1 base, with 5 bases between them. The germline CDR1 and CDR2 sequences are MNHEY and SMNVEV (reference sequence).

The chain couples TRBV27 to TRBJ2-7, with D possibly being TRBD1 or TRBD2 (5 bases each). CDR1 is MNHEY, CDR2 SMNVEV, per germline (reference sequence). V was clipped by 0 bases and J by 3 bases, with 12 bases between them. The CDR3 loop spans 15 amino acids. The CDR3: CASSLSIGERYEQYF. The CDR3 DNA reads as TGTGCCAGCAGTTTATCGATAGGGGAGCGCTACGAGCAGTACTTC.

About this clone: Relative to the germline gene, one junction end is altered; a read error may explain this. The rearrangement joins TRBV5-6 to TRBJ2-1, with D unresolved. Germline CDR1 and CDR2: SGHDT and YYEEEE. The CDR3 is 12 amino acids. DNA of the CDR3: TGTGCCAGCAGCTTATACGTCAATGACCAGTTCTTC. Its protein is CASSLYVNDQFF.

V and J are TRBV4-3 and TRBJ1-1; no reliable D call. V lost 5 bases to trimming and J lost 0 bases, with 13 bases between them. The CDR3 is 15 amino acids. Germline loops: CDR1 LGHNA, CDR2 YSLEER. The CDR3 sequence is CASSLGPEMNTEAFF. The CDR3 coding sequence is TGCGCCAGCAGCTTAGGGCCAGAAATGAACACTGAAGCTTTCTTT.